The clone carrying this TCR beta chain has a count of ten or more. Researchers made TCR beta libraries by using iRepertoire HTBI primers and running Arm-PCR on CDR3 regions. In the authors' methods: Gene usage covered 62 TRBV and 14 to 15 TRBJ segments. TCRdb processed the multiplex PCR reads anew with MiXCR; each CDR3 protein has one entry. None of the V and J calls come from the authors' own analysis; TCRdb made them. The profile shows fewer than 400,000 distinct CDR3 sequences, less than 25% of them singletons. Trimming shortened V by 0 bases and J by 1 base, and 12 bases separated the two germline ends. CDR1 is DFQATT and CDR2 is SNEGSKA in the germline V gene (reference sequence). CDR3 size: 15 residues. These data originate in a study of regulatory T cells in long-lasting Graves disease. Time point indicated: persistent/refractory GD, antithyroid drugs over 5 years with positive TRAb. Extracted RNA from PBMCs served as the source of the TCR library. The collection involved drawing 7.5 to 9.5 milliliters of peripheral blood into EDTA tubes.

The rearrangement uses TRBV20-1 and TRBJ1-1, with D possibly matching TRBD1 (6 bases). Here the sequenced sample was peripheral blood mononuclear cells (PBMCs), taken when the disease was refractory, from a patient treated with antithyroid drugs. This clonotype was obtained from a female donor with Graves disease. This CDR3 reads CSARDLQGSNTEAFF. DNA for the CDR3: TGCAGTGCTAGAGATTTACAGGGTTCGAACACTGAAGCTTTCTTT.